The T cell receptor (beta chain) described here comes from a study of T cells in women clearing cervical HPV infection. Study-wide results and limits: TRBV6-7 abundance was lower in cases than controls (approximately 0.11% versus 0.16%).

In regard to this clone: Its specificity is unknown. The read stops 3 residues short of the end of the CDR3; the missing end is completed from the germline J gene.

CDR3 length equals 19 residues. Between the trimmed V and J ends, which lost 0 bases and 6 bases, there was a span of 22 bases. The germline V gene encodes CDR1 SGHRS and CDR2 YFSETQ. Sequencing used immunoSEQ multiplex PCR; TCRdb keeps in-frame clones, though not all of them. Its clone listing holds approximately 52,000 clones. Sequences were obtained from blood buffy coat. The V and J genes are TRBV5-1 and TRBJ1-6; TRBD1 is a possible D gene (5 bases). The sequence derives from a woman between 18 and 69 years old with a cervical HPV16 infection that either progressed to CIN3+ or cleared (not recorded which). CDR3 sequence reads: CASSLAKPQGGVGNSPLHF. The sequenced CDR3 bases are TGCGCCAGCAGCTTGGCCAAACCTCAGGGAGGCGTCGGTAATTCACCC.